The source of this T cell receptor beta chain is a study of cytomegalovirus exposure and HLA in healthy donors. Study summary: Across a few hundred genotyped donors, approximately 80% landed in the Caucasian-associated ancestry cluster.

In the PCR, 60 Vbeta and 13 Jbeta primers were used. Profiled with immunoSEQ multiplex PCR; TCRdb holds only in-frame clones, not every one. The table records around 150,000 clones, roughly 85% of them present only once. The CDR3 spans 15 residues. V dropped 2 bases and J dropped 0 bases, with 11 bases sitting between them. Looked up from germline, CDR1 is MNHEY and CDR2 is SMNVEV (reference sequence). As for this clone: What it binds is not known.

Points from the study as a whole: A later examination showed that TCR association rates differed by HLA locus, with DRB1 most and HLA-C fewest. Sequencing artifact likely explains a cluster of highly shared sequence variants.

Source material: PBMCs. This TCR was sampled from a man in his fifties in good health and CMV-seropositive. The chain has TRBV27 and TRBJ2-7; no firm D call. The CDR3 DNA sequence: TGTGCCAGCAGTTTAGTACAGTCCAGCTCCTACGAGCAGTACTTC. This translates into CASSLVQSSSYEQYF.